The rows below give T cell receptor beta chains drawn from one sample of a study of cytomegalovirus exposure and HLA in healthy donors. Clones were read by immunoSEQ multiplex PCR, and TCRdb kept only the in-frame ones, dropping some. The profile covers tens of thousands of clones, with approximately 78% appearing a single time and roughly 2.5% taken by the ten largest. The sequenced sample consisted of PBMCs. The source of these receptors is a male donor in good health and CMV-seropositive. CDR3s include the opening cysteine and the closing phenylalanine or tryptophan. A D gene is named only where the DNA matches it firmly. Expanded clones are given a class, and other clones once, few, many or no size at all.

>.|TRBJ1-5|TRBD1|TRBV7-8
CASSLVDRVNQPQHF
TGTGCCAGCAGCTTAGTGGACAGGGTCAATCAGCCCCAGCATTTT
>.|TRBJ2-3|TRBD2|TRBV7-3
CASSQGLAGVLDTQYF
TGTGCCAGCAGCCAGGGACTAGCGGGAGTTTTAGATACGCAGTATTTT
>.|TRBJ2-1|TRBD2|TRBV9
CASSVSAGLASYNEQFF
TGTGCCAGCAGCGTTTCGGCGGGACTAGCGTCTTACAATGAGCAGTTCTTC
>.|TRBJ1-2|.|TRBV2
CASIVRRVGLQYGYTF
TGTGCCAGCATTGTTCGCCGCGTGGGACTCCAATATGGCTACACCTTC
>.|TRBJ1-5|.|TRBV7-9
CASSLGEHQPQHF
TGTGCCAGCAGCTTAGGCGAACATCAGCCCCAGCATTTT
>.|TRBJ1-5|TRBD1|TRBV6-1
CASRVDRVGNQPQHF
TGTGCCAGCAGAGTAGACAGGGTAGGCAATCAGCCCCAGCATTTT
>few|TRBJ2-5|.|TRBV7-2
CASSRSGAGGGSTTQYF
TGTGCCAGCAGCCGCAGTGGAGCTGGTGGGGGCTCTACGACCCAGTACTTC
>.|TRBJ1-1|.|TRBV19
CASSGRHTEAFF
TGTGCCAGTAGTGGGAGGCACACTGAAGCTTTCTTT
>.|TRBJ1-2|.|TRBV7-9
CASSRGQTSYGYTF
TGTGCCAGCAGTCGCGGACAGACGAGCTATGGCTACACCTTC
>once|TRBJ1-3|.|TRBV19
CASSIDRDSGNTIYF
TGTGCCAGTAGTATCGATCGAGACTCTGGAAACACCATATATTTT
>once|TRBJ2-1|TRBD2|TRBV5-6
CASSPLAGAPVNEQFF
TGTGCCAGCAGCCCCCTAGCGGGAGCCCCGGTCAATGAGCAGTTCTTC
>.|TRBJ2-5|.|TRBV7-2
CASSLRPRQETQYF
TGTGCCAGCAGCCTACGTCCTCGTCAAGAGACCCAGTACTTC
>.|TRBJ1-2|TRBD1|TRBV19
CASTLSDGQGYGYTF
TGTGCCAGTACCCTCTCTGATGGACAGGGCTATGGCTACACCTTC
>.|TRBJ2-5|.|TRBV5-5
CASSLTSTFQETQYF
TGTGCCAGCAGCTTGACTAGCACCTTCCAAGAGACCCAGTACTTC
>.|TRBJ1-1|TRBD1|TRBV5-4
CASSSGQGINMNTEAFF
TGTGCCAGCAGCTCAGGACAGGGCATCAACATGAACACTGAAGCTTTCTTT
>.|TRBJ2-7|TRBD1|TRBV6-5
CASSRRQGPYEQYF
TGTGCCAGCAGTCGACGACAGGGACCCTACGAGCAGTACTTC
>.|TRBJ2-7|TRBD2|TRBV5-4
CASSLVAGGIDEQYF
TGTGCCAGCAGTTTAGTAGCGGGAGGTATCGACGAGCAGTACTTC
>.|TRBJ2-2|TRBD1|TRBV23-1
CASSGGQAVDGELFF
TGCGCCAGCAGTGGGGGACAGGCGGTCGACGGGGAGCTGTTTTTT
>few|TRBJ2-5|.|TRBV5-3
CARRWLGDAQYF
TGTGCCAGGAGGTGGCTCGGAGACGCCCAGTACTTC
>.|TRBJ1-2|.|TRBV19
CASSAHETTNYGYTF
TGTGCCAGTAGTGCCCACGAAACGACAAACTATGGCTACACCTTC
>.|TRBJ2-7|.|TRBV5-4
CASSRTTGYEQYF
TGTGCCAGCAGTCGGACCACAGGCTACGAGCAGTACTTC
>.|TRBJ2-3|.|TRBV15
CATSRDLGQYYTDTQYF
TGTGCCACCAGCAGAGACCTCGGACAGTACTACACAGATACGCAGTATTTT
>.|TRBJ1-5|TRBD1|TRBV6-6
CASSRPGQNQPQHF
TGTGCCAGCAGTCGTCCGGGACAGAATCAGCCCCAGCATTTT
>.|TRBJ2-2|TRBD1|TRBV5-4
CASSPRSGGYTGELFF
TGTGCCAGCAGCCCTAGGTCAGGGGGCTACACCGGGGAGCTGTTTTTT
>few|TRBJ1-1|TRBD1|TRBV6-4
CASSATGASEAFF
TGTGCCAGCAGTGCGACAGGGGCATCTGAAGCTTTCTTT
>.|TRBJ1-2|TRBD1|TRBV25-1
CASTTGTGFYGYTF
TGTGCCAGCACCACCGGGACAGGATTTTATGGCTACACCTTC
>once|TRBJ2-2|.|TRBV7-7
CASSFNFLAGELFF
TGTGCCAGCAGCTTTAACTTTTTAGCCGGGGAGCTGTTTTTT
>.|TRBJ2-2|.|TRBV6-5
CASRLGGYTTGELFF
TGTGCCAGCAGGCTGGGGGGTTATACAACCGGGGAGCTGTTTTTT
>once|TRBJ2-3|.|TRBV7-3
CASSLERVADTQYF
TGTGCCAGCAGCCTAGAGCGGGTTGCAGATACGCAGTATTTT
>once|TRBJ2-2|.|TRBV28
CASSLSGGWELFF
TGTGCCAGCAGCCTTAGCGGCGGCTGGGAGCTGTTTTTT
>.|TRBJ2-7|TRBD2|TRBV13
CASSLSLAGGNHEQYF
TGTGCCAGCAGCCTTTCCTTAGCGGGAGGGAATCACGAGCAGTACTTC
>.|TRBJ2-3|TRBD1|TRBV5-1
CASRRTGGWDTQYF
TGCGCCAGCAGGAGAACAGGGGGCTGGGATACGCAGTATTTT
>.|TRBJ2-1|.|TRBV5-1
CASSPDTAGYNEQFF
TGCGCCAGCAGCCCGGACACCGCGGGATACAATGAGCAGTTCTTC
>.|TRBJ1-3|.|TRBV5-1
CASSLAGVGNTIYF
TGCGCCAGCAGCTTGGCAGGGGTAGGAAACACCATATATTTT
>.|TRBJ1-5|TRBD1|TRBV19
CASSTTGTGGGSNQPQHF
TGTGCCAGTTCCACAACCGGGACAGGGGGCGGGAGCAATCAGCCCCAGCATTTT
>once|TRBJ2-3|TRBD2|TRBV9
CASSGARREAGDTQYF
TGTGCCAGCAGCGGCGCCCGGCGGGAGGCGGGAGATACGCAGTATTTT
>few|TRBJ2-6|TRBD2|TRBV19
CATTSGRAVGANVLTF
TGTGCCACCACAAGCGGGAGGGCCGTTGGGGCCAACGTCCTGACTTTC
>.|TRBJ2-7|.|TRBV6-1
CASSEVWGAYEQYF
TGTGCCAGCAGTGAAGTGTGGGGGGCCTACGAGCAGTACTTC
>.|TRBJ2-7|TRBD1|TRBV7-3
CASSTRQGAHEQYF
TGTGCCAGCAGCACTCGACAGGGGGCCCACGAGCAGTACTTC
>.|TRBJ1-2|TRBD1|TRBV6-1
CASSPGQGSYGYTF
TGTGCCAGTTCCCCGGGACAGGGGTCCTATGGCTACACCTTC
>few|TRBJ1-2|TRBD1|TRBV28
CASSLMGQPTYGYTF
TGTGCCAGCAGTTTAATGGGACAGCCCACCTATGGCTACACCTTC
>.|TRBJ2-6|.|TRBV9
CASSAGWRGANVLTF
TGTGCCAGCAGCGCAGGGTGGCGGGGGGCCAACGTCCTGACTTTC
>once|TRBJ2-1|TRBD2|TRBV7-9
CASSLGTSGGNEQFF
TGTGCCAGCAGCTTAGGGACTAGCGGGGGCAATGAGCAGTTCTTC
>.|TRBJ2-3|.|TRBV21-1
CASSRGEGTDTQYF
TGTGCCAGCAGCCGGGGTGAGGGCACAGATACGCAGTATTTT
>.|TRBJ2-1|TRBD2|TRBV9
CASSVAGRGGYNEQFF
TGTGCCAGCAGCGTAGCCGGGAGGGGGGGGTACAATGAGCAGTTCTTC
>.|TRBJ2-1|.|TRBV7-3
CASSPSRINNEQFF
TGTGCCAGCAGCCCTAGTAGGATTAACAATGAGCAGTTCTTC
>once|TRBJ1-2|.|TRBV11-2
CASSFERNYGYTF
TGTGCCAGCAGCTTTGAGCGGAACTATGGCTACACCTTC
>.|TRBJ1-2|TRBD1|TRBV5-1
CASTRWGQDYDYGYTF
TGCGCCAGCACCCGGTGGGGACAGGATTACGACTATGGCTACACCTTC
>.|TRBJ2-3|TRBD2|TRBV30
CAGRATDTQYF
TGTGCCGGGAGGGCCACAGATACGCAGTATTTT
>.|TRBJ1-1|TRBD1|TRBV5-4
CASSPKAGQGSEAFF
TGTGCCAGCAGCCCGAAGGCGGGACAGGGCTCTGAAGCTTTCTTT
>few|TRBJ1-5|.|TRBV2
CASRDRYSNQPQHF
TGTGCCAGCAGGGACAGATATAGCAATCAGCCCCAGCATTTT
>.|TRBJ2-1|.|TRBV9
CASSVGARGSYNEQFF
TGTGCCAGCAGCGTAGGGGCCAGGGGATCCTACAATGAGCAGTTCTTC
>.|TRBJ2-7|TRBD2|TRBV6-4
CASSDSGTSGRVGEQYF
TGTGCCAGCAGTGACTCAGGGACTAGCGGGAGGGTAGGCGAGCAGTACTTC
>.|TRBJ1-1|.|TRBV28
CASRSGSGRAFF
TGTGCCAGCAGGTCAGGGTCAGGGAGGGCTTTCTTT
>.|TRBJ2-1|TRBD2|TRBV6-6
CASSLGGGYNEQFF
TGTGCCAGCAGTTTGGGGGGGGGCTACAATGAGCAGTTCTTC
>once|TRBJ2-1|TRBD2|TRBV4-3
CASSQGAGGFNEQFF
TGCGCCAGCAGCCAAGGAGCGGGAGGTTTCAATGAGCAGTTCTTC